These T cell receptor beta chains were read from a single sample in a study of blood T cell repertoires in COVID-19. The data were produced by immunoSEQ multiplex PCR, yet TCRdb's version contains in-frame clones alone and is incomplete. The table shows tens of thousands of clones, with 80% to 90% occurring only once. Sequencing was performed on peripheral blood. The origin of the receptors is a woman aged 80 or older with active or convalescent COVID-19. CDR3s include the opening cysteine and the closing phenylalanine or tryptophan. Each record gives: J gene, clone size, V gene, D gene, CDR3 protein, CDR3 DNA. A D gene is named only where the DNA matches it firmly. Some rows have no size entry. The others give once, few or many, or a class for an expanded clone.

J: TRBJ1-1; size: .; V: TRBV10-3; D: .; CDR3: CAISEQGGHTEAFF; DNA: TGTGCCATCAGTGAGCAGGGAGGGCACACTGAAGCTTTCTTT
J: TRBJ1-6; size: .; V: TRBV30; D: .; CDR3: CAWTQNRVDSPLHF; DNA: TGTGCCTGGACCCAAAACAGGGTTGATTCACCCCTCCACTTT
J: TRBJ1-2; size: .; V: TRBV20-1; D: .; CDR3: CSARIGDGYTF; DNA: TGCAGTGCTAGAATAGGGGATGGCTACACCTTC
J: TRBJ1-2; size: .; V: TRBV28; D: .; CDR3: CASSSGSTENYGYTF; DNA: TGTGCCAGCAGTTCCGGATCTACAGAGAACTATGGCTACACCTTC
J: TRBJ1-2; size: .; V: TRBV11-2; D: .; CDR3: CASSLAPRDSDGYTF; DNA: TGTGCCAGCAGCTTAGCCCCCAGGGACTCGGATGGCTACACCTTC
J: TRBJ1-2; size: .; V: TRBV5-1; D: TRBD1; CDR3: CASSLRDSYGYTF; DNA: TGCGCCAGCAGCTTGCGGGACAGCTATGGCTACACCTTC
J: TRBJ2-3; size: .; V: TRBV19; D: TRBD1; CDR3: CASRTGTSTDTQYF; DNA: TGTGCCAGCCGGACAGGGACTAGCACAGATACGCAGTATTTT
J: TRBJ2-7; size: .; V: TRBV2; D: TRBD2; CDR3: CASSSASGTYEQYF; DNA: TGTGCCAGCAGTTCCGCTAGCGGGACCTACGAGCAGTACTTC
J: TRBJ1-5; size: .; V: TRBV4-2; D: .; CDR3: CASSQSIDYQPQHF; DNA: TGTGCCAGCAGCCAAAGTATCGACTATCAGCCCCAGCATTTT
J: TRBJ2-1; size: once; V: TRBV2; D: .; CDR3: CASSDRGSRNYNEQLF; DNA: TGTGCCAGCAGTGACAGGGGCAGCAGAAACTACAATGAGCAGCTCTTC
J: TRBJ1-2; size: .; V: TRBV6-5; D: .; CDR3: CASSYQGNYGYTF; DNA: TGTGCCAGCAGTTACCAGGGGAACTATGGCTACACCTTC
J: TRBJ2-1; size: .; V: TRBV6-5; D: .; CDR3: CASSYGQGGNEQFF; DNA: TGTGCCAGCAGTTACGGGCAGGGGGGCAATGAGCAGTTCTTC
J: TRBJ2-1; size: .; V: TRBV7-9; D: .; CDR3: CASSLIALAGSAYNEQFF; DNA: TGTGCCAGCAGCTTAATAGCCTTGGCCGGGAGCGCCTACAATGAGCAGTTCTTC
J: TRBJ1-5; size: .; V: TRBV12-3/TRBV12-4; D: .; CDR3: CASSPQGYVQHF; DNA: TGTGCCAGCAGTCCTCAGGGGTACGTCCAGCATTTT
J: TRBJ2-6; size: .; V: TRBV10-3; D: TRBD2; CDR3: CATLRDYRSSGANVLTF; DNA: TGTGCCACCCTCCGGGACTACCGTAGCTCTGGGGCCAACGTCCTGACTTTC
J: TRBJ2-7; size: .; V: TRBV7-8; D: TRBD2; CDR3: CASSLRASGSEYEQYF; DNA: TGTGCCAGCAGCTTAAGGGCTAGCGGGAGTGAATACGAGCAGTACTTC
J: TRBJ2-4; size: .; V: TRBV6-1; D: .; CDR3: CASSDFAAKNIQYF; DNA: TGTGCCAGCAGTGATTTTGCGGCCAAAAACATTCAGTACTTC
J: TRBJ2-5; size: .; V: TRBV9; D: .; CDR3: CASSAETGPGETQYF; DNA: TGTGCCAGCAGCGCCGAGACTGGGCCAGGGGAGACCCAGTACTTC
J: TRBJ1-4; size: .; V: TRBV30; D: .; CDR3: CAWSTVTTNEKLFF; DNA: TGTGCCTGGAGTACGGTCACCACTAATGAAAAACTGTTTTTT
J: TRBJ2-2; size: .; V: TRBV14; D: TRBD2; CDR3: CASSHAGTSGRARDTGELFF; DNA: TGTGCCAGCAGCCACGCCGGGACTAGCGGGAGGGCCAGGGACACCGGGGAGCTGTTTTTT
J: TRBJ2-2; size: .; V: TRBV3-1/TRBV3-2; D: TRBD2; CDR3: CASSQVWGSGRMNTGELFF; DNA: TGTGCCAGCAGCCAAGTATGGGGTAGCGGGAGGATGAACACCGGGGAGCTGTTTTTT
J: TRBJ1-2; size: .; V: TRBV19; D: .; CDR3: CASSIDLSRGRPGYTF; DNA: TGTGCCAGTAGTATAGATCTGAGCAGGGGAAGACCCGGCTACACCTTC
J: TRBJ1-2; size: .; V: TRBV28; D: TRBD1; CDR3: CASSLQGQGGYTF; DNA: TGTGCCAGCAGCCTACAGGGGCAGGGTGGCTACACCTTC
J: TRBJ2-2; size: .; V: TRBV4-2; D: TRBD2; CDR3: CASSQGTSGPGELFF; DNA: TGTGCCAGCAGCCAAGGGACTAGCGGGCCCGGGGAGCTGTTTTTT
J: TRBJ2-7; size: .; V: TRBV19; D: TRBD2; CDR3: CASSSGRGHRGDEQYF; DNA: TGTGCCAGTAGTAGCGGGAGGGGGCATCGTGGTGACGAGCAGTACTTC
J: TRBJ1-1; size: .; V: TRBV6-2/TRBV6-3; D: .; CDR3: CASSYFGGSGNTEAFF; DNA: TGTGCCAGCAGTTACTTCGGGGGTTCAGGGAACACTGAAGCTTTCTTT
J: TRBJ1-5; size: .; V: TRBV4-1; D: .; CDR3: CASSQDQRGNQPQHF; DNA: TGCGCCAGCAGCCAAGATCAGAGGGGGAATCAGCCCCAGCATTTT
J: TRBJ2-5; size: .; V: TRBV3-1/TRBV3-2; D: TRBD2; CDR3: CASSPTGSSGRSVGETQYF; DNA: TGTGCCAGCAGCCCGACGGGGTCTAGCGGGAGGAGCGTTGGAGAGACCCAGTACTTC
J: TRBJ1-6; size: .; V: TRBV2; D: .; CDR3: CASSGLQVPNSPLHF; DNA: TGTGCCAGCAGTGGTCTCCAGGTCCCTAATTCACCCCTCCACTTT
J: TRBJ1-1; size: .; V: TRBV29-1; D: TRBD1; CDR3: CSAYPTGTGIAEAFF; DNA: TGCAGCGCCTACCCCACCGGGACAGGGATCGCTGAAGCTTTCTTT
J: TRBJ2-3; size: .; V: TRBV27; D: .; CDR3: CASSDRATDTQYF; DNA: TGTGCCAGCAGCGACCGAGCGACAGATACGCAGTATTTT
J: TRBJ2-5; size: .; V: TRBV18; D: TRBD2; CDR3: CASSLVLAGQETQYF; DNA: TGTGCCAGCTCACTCGTACTAGCGGGACAAGAGACCCAGTACTTC
J: TRBJ2-3; size: .; V: TRBV7-3; D: TRBD2; CDR3: CASSLLADDTDTQYF; DNA: TGTGCCAGCAGCTTACTAGCGGACGACACAGATACGCAGTATTTT
J: TRBJ2-3; size: .; V: TRBV6-4; D: .; CDR3: CASKGTSSSDTQYF; DNA: TGTGCCAGCAAAGGAACTAGTTCCTCCGATACGCAGTATTTT
J: TRBJ1-2; size: .; V: TRBV12-3/TRBV12-4; D: .; CDR3: CASSLGGSDYTF; DNA: TGTGCCAGCAGTCTCGGGGGAAGCGACTACACCTTC
J: TRBJ1-1; size: .; V: TRBV2; D: .; CDR3: CASSGSGNTEAFF; DNA: TGTGCCAGCAGTGGGTCAGGGAACACTGAAGCTTTCTTT
J: TRBJ2-3; size: .; V: TRBV6-2/TRBV6-3; D: .; CDR3: CASSRLDTQYF; DNA: TGTGCCAGCAGCCGACTGGATACGCAGTATTTT
J: TRBJ2-7; size: .; V: TRBV18; D: TRBD1; CDR3: CASSRQGNHEQYF; DNA: TGTGCCAGCTCACGACAGGGGAACCACGAGCAGTACTTC
J: TRBJ1-5; size: .; V: TRBV5-6; D: .; CDR3: CASSQLTGTNNQPQHF; DNA: TGTGCCAGCAGCCAGTTAACCGGGACTAACAATCAGCCCCAGCATTTT
J: TRBJ1-2; size: few; V: TRBV14; D: TRBD1; CDR3: CASSQTGAYGYTF; DNA: TGTGCCAGCAGCCAAACAGGGGCCTATGGCTACACCTTC
J: TRBJ2-7; size: .; V: TRBV10-2; D: .; CDR3: CASNDDGVRLYEQYF; DNA: TGCGCCAGCAACGACGACGGGGTCCGGCTATACGAGCAGTACTTC
J: TRBJ2-3; size: .; V: TRBV5-4; D: TRBD2; CDR3: CASRGGDGFTDTQYF; DNA: TGTGCCAGCAGGGGGGGGGACGGTTTCACAGATACGCAGTATTTT
J: TRBJ2-3; size: .; V: TRBV6-5; D: TRBD2; CDR3: CASRGLAGVTDTQYF; DNA: TGTGCCAGCAGGGGACTAGCGGGAGTCACAGATACGCAGTATTTT
J: TRBJ2-7; size: .; V: TRBV6-5; D: .; CDR3: CASSYSKNLGAYEQYF; DNA: TGTGCCAGCAGTTACTCGAAAAACCTAGGCGCCTACGAGCAGTACTTC
J: TRBJ2-1; size: .; V: TRBV19; D: TRBD2; CDR3: CASNTGTSGYNEQFF; DNA: TGTGCCAGTAATACCGGGACTAGCGGCTACAATGAGCAGTTCTTC
J: TRBJ2-7; size: .; V: TRBV7-8; D: .; CDR3: CASSLALDGGEQYF; DNA: TGTGCCAGCAGCTTAGCGCTCGACGGCGGGGAGCAGTACTTC
J: TRBJ2-3; size: .; V: TRBV11-1; D: TRBD1; CDR3: CASRSPGQGTDTQYF; DNA: TGTGCCAGCAGAAGTCCGGGACAGGGGACAGATACGCAGTATTTT
J: TRBJ2-2; size: .; V: TRBV5-1; D: .; CDR3: CASSFLGTGELFF; DNA: TGCGCCAGCAGCTTTCTCGGGACCGGGGAGCTGTTTTTT
J: TRBJ2-1; size: .; V: TRBV5-6; D: TRBD2; CDR3: CASSLEGSGRAYEQFF; DNA: TGTGCCAGCAGCTTGGAGGGTAGCGGGAGGGCCTATGAGCAGTTCTTC
J: TRBJ2-6; size: .; V: TRBV24-1; D: .; CDR3: CATSGGISGANVLTF; DNA: TGTGCCACCAGTGGAGGCATCTCTGGGGCCAACGTCCTGACTTTC
J: TRBJ1-2; size: .; V: TRBV30; D: TRBD1; CDR3: CAWSRNRGRGGYTF; DNA: TGTGCCTGGAGTCGAAACAGGGGGCGGGGTGGCTACACCTTC
J: TRBJ2-5; size: once; V: TRBV28; D: .; CDR3: CASCPRLEETQYF; DNA: TGTGCCAGCTGCCCACGGTTGGAAGAGACCCAGTACTTC
J: TRBJ1-1; size: .; V: TRBV3-1/TRBV3-2; D: .; CDR3: CASSPSKTGNTEAFF; DNA: TGTGCCAGCAGCCCATCCAAAACGGGAAACACTGAAGCTTTCTTT
J: TRBJ2-1; size: .; V: TRBV11-3; D: .; CDR3: CASSLESGVPGNEQFF; DNA: TGTGCCAGCAGCTTAGAATCAGGGGTGCCAGGTAATGAGCAGTTCTTC
J: TRBJ2-1; size: few; V: TRBV7-9; D: TRBD2; CDR3: CASSPGAPTSGSYNEQFF; DNA: TGTGCCAGCAGCCCCGGCGCCCCGACTAGCGGGAGTTACAATGAGCAGTTCTTC
J: TRBJ1-5; size: .; V: TRBV15; D: .; CDR3: CATSREAGSNQPQHF; DNA: TGTGCCACCAGCAGAGAGGCGGGGAGCAATCAGCCCCAGCATTTT
J: TRBJ2-5; size: few; V: TRBV11-2; D: .; CDR3: CASSLVRRRETQYF; DNA: TGTGCCAGCAGCTTAGTCCGGCGGCGGGAGACCCAGTACTTC
J: TRBJ1-2; size: .; V: TRBV21-1; D: .; CDR3: CASSLKSNRREYGYTF; DNA: TGTGCCAGCAGCCTTAAAAGTAATAGGAGGGAATATGGCTACACCTTC
J: TRBJ1-2; size: .; V: TRBV4-3; D: .; CDR3: CASSQDLGGDGYTF; DNA: TGCGCCAGCAGCCAAGATCTGGGGGGTGATGGCTACACCTTC